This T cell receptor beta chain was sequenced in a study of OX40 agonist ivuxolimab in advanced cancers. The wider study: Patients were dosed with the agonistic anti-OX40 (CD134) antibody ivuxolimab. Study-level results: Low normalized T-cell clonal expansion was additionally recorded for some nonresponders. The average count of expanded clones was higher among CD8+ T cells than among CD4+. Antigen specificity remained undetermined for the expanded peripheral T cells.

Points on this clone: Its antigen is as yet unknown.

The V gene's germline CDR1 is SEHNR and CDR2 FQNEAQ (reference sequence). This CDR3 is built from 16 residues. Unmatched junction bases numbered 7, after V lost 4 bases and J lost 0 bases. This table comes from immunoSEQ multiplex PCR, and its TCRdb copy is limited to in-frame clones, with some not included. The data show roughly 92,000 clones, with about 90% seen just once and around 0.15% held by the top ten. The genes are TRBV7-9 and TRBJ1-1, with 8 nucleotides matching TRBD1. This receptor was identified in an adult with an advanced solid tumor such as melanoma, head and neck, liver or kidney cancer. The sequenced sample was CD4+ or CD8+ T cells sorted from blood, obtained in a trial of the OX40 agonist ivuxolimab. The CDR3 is CASSYYDRGMNTEAFF. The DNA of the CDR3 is TGTGCCAGCAGCTATTATGACAGGGGAATGAACACTGAAGCTTTCTTT. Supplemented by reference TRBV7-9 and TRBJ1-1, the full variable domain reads DTGVSQNPRHKITKRGQNVTFRCDPISEHNRLYWYRQTLGQGPEFLTYFQNEAQLEKSRLLSDRFSAERPKGSFSTLEIQRTEQGDSAMYLCASSYYDRGMNTEAFFGQGTRLTVV.